A selection of T cell receptor beta chains follows, all from one sample in a study of shared T cell receptors in the human thymus. Produced via immunoSEQ multiplex PCR; TCRdb's table is partial and in-frame only. The sample has about 660,000 clones, more than 75% seen once. In addition, the sample was reused for a study of human thymus T cells.

The sample consisted of thymocytes. These receptors were obtained from a boy under three years old with a congenital heart defect. Both conserved end residues are part of each CDR3. D genes are given only for firm matches. Only some rows state a clone size, as once, few, many or a class for expanded clones.

V	J	size	D	CDR3	DNA
TRBV7-2	TRBJ2-7	NA	NA	CASSSGGGRTYYEQYF	TGTGCCAGCAGCTCAGGTGGGGGCCGGACATATTACGAGCAGTACTTC
TRBV2	TRBJ2-3	NA	TRBD1	CASGGQGSADTQYF	TGTGCCAGCGGGGGACAGGGGAGCGCAGATACGCAGTATTTT
TRBV11-3	TRBJ2-1	NA	TRBD2	CASSSPPLASGYHSYNEQFF	TGTGCCAGCAGCTCACCCCCGTTGGCTAGCGGGTATCACTCCTACAATGAGCAGTTCTTC
TRBV7-9	TRBJ2-7	NA	TRBD2	CASSPPGGYEQYF	TGTGCCAGCAGCCCGCCGGGGGGTTACGAGCAGTACTTC
TRBV5-6	TRBJ2-7	NA	TRBD1	CASSLDRGSYEQYF	TGTGCCAGCAGCCTGGACAGGGGGAGCTACGAGCAGTACTTC
TRBV5-6	TRBJ1-2	once	TRBD1	CASSLDYRGRNPGYTF	TGTGCCAGCAGCTTGGATTACAGGGGGCGCAACCCTGGCTACACCTTC
TRBV18	TRBJ2-7	NA	TRBD1	CASSPNLTGGPYEQYF	TGTGCCAGCTCACCAAACCTGACAGGGGGCCCCTACGAGCAGTACTTC
TRBV15	TRBJ2-7	NA	TRBD1	CATSSTDRGGYEQYF	TGTGCCACCAGCAGTACGGACAGGGGGGGCTACGAGCAGTACTTC
TRBV27	TRBJ1-5	NA	NA	CASSLAGMSNQPQHF	TGTGCCTCCAGTTTAGCGGGGATGAGCAATCAGCCCCAGCATTTT
TRBV9	TRBJ2-7	NA	TRBD2	CASSPQAGGVNYEQYF	TGTGCCAGCAGCCCTCAGGCGGGGGGGGTTAACTACGAGCAGTACTTC
TRBV13	TRBJ1-2	NA	NA	CASSSGIYGYTF	TGTGCCAGCAGCTCCGGGATATATGGCTACACCTTC
TRBV28	TRBJ2-6	NA	TRBD1	CASSLRGHGANVLTF	TGTGCCAGCAGTCTCAGGGGGCATGGGGCCAACGTCCTGACTTTC
TRBV15	TRBJ2-7	NA	NA	CATSMDSLIYEQYF	TGTGCCACCAGCATGGACAGCCTAATCTACGAGCAGTACTTC
TRBV7-6	TRBJ2-2	NA	NA	CASSSDSPTSTGELFF	TGTGCCAGCAGCTCCGACAGCCCTACTTCAACCGGGGAGCTGTTTTTT
TRBV15	TRBJ2-5	NA	NA	CATTGHAKGETQYF	TGTGCCACCACAGGCCATGCCAAGGGGGAGACCCAGTACTTC
TRBV6-1	TRBJ2-1	NA	TRBD1	CASSPRTGAYNEQFF	TGTGCCAGCAGCCCCAGGACAGGAGCCTACAATGAGCAGTTCTTC
TRBV19	TRBJ2-5	NA	TRBD1	CASSRQGVQETQYF	TGTGCCAGTAGCAGACAGGGGGTACAAGAGACCCAGTACTTC
TRBV27	TRBJ1-2	NA	TRBD1	CASRSKPGTGRYGYTF	TGTGCCAGCAGATCCAAACCGGGGACAGGGCGTTATGGCTACACCTTC
TRBV9	TRBJ1-2	NA	NA	CASSVDAENYGYTF	TGTGCCAGCAGCGTAGACGCGGAAAACTATGGCTACACCTTC
TRBV25-1	TRBJ2-3	NA	TRBD1	CASSAAMGQGVSTDTQYF	TGTGCCAGCAGTGCGGCAATGGGACAGGGGGTTAGCACAGATACGCAGTATTTT
TRBV6-4	TRBJ1-2	NA	NA	CASSDSDRHGGYTF	TGTGCCAGCAGTGACTCAGACAGGCACGGTGGCTACACCTTC
TRBV25-1	TRBJ1-2	NA	NA	CASSPHPRGRGYTF	TGTGCCAGCAGTCCACACCCAAGAGGTCGTGGCTACACCTTC
TRBV9	TRBJ1-3	NA	NA	CASSAKEGPGPSSGNTIYF	TGTGCCAGCAGCGCCAAGGAGGGCCCCGGCCCGAGCTCTGGAAACACCATATATTTT
TRBV5-1	TRBJ2-3	NA	TRBD1	CASSLEGQSTDTQYF	TGCGCCAGCAGCTTGGAGGGACAGAGCACAGATACGCAGTATTTT
TRBV4-3	TRBJ1-1	NA	NA	CASSQGPGRNTEAFF	TGCGCCAGCAGCCAAGGCCCAGGCCGGAACACTGAAGCTTTCTTT
TRBV9	TRBJ2-5	NA	NA	CASSAGQHLGVQETQYF	TGTGCCAGCAGCGCCGGACAGCACCTTGGCGTCCAAGAGACCCAGTACTTC
TRBV14	TRBJ2-1	NA	NA	CASSPPQNYNEQFF	TGTGCCAGCAGCCCCCCCCAAAACTACAATGAGCAGTTCTTC
TRBV5-4	TRBJ2-7	NA	TRBD2	CASSLLSSPLAAPFLNEQYF	TGTGCCAGCAGCTTGCTGTCTTCCCCGCTAGCGGCTCCTTTTCTGAACGAGCAGTACTTC
TRBV7-6	TRBJ2-1	NA	NA	CASSLGGQGENNEQFF	TGTGCCAGCAGCTTAGGGGGACAAGGGGAAAACAATGAGCAGTTCTTC
TRBV28	TRBJ2-3	NA	TRBD2	CASSPFPPTSGRSHSTDTQYF	TGTGCCAGCAGCCCCTTCCCCCCTACTAGCGGGAGGTCGCACAGCACAGATACGCAGTATTTT
TRBV7-2	TRBJ1-1	NA	TRBD1	CASSLKGQFGNTEAFF	TGTGCCAGCAGCTTAAAGGGACAGTTCGGGAACACTGAAGCTTTCTTT
TRBV19	TRBJ2-7	NA	TRBD1	CASSIRQGASYEQYF	TGTGCCAGTAGTATAAGACAGGGGGCCTCCTACGAGCAGTACTTC
TRBV18	TRBJ2-4	NA	TRBD1	CASSPTGQGNLAKNIQYF	TGTGCCAGCTCACCAACGGGACAGGGAAACTTAGCCAAAAACATTCAGTACTTC
TRBV5-6	TRBJ2-7	NA	NA	CASSLVVLGPSYEQYF	TGTGCCAGCAGCTTGGTGGTCTTGGGGCCGTCCTACGAGCAGTACTTC
TRBV21-1	TRBJ2-7	NA	NA	CASSPWASGSIPYEQYF	NA
TRBV2	TRBJ2-7	NA	TRBD2	CASSGLFGSGSSSYEQYF	TGTGCCAGCAGTGGCCTTTTTGGGAGCGGGAGTTCTTCCTACGAGCAGTACTTC
TRBV30	TRBJ2-5	NA	TRBD2	CAWSPSGMIETQYF	TGTGCCTGGAGCCCTAGCGGGATGATTGAGACCCAGTACTTC
TRBV11-2	TRBJ2-7	NA	TRBD2	CASSLETGGPYEQYF	TGTGCCAGCAGCTTAGAGACGGGAGGTCCTTACGAGCAGTACTTC
TRBV27	TRBJ1-4	once	NA	CASSNNTRANEKLFF	TGTGCCAGCAGTAATAATACTCGGGCTAATGAAAAACTGTTTTTT
TRBV7-2	TRBJ1-1	NA	NA	CASSLSPRDNMNTEAFF	TGTGCCAGCAGCTTAAGTCCCCGGGACAATATGAACACTGAAGCTTTCTTT
TRBV10-2	TRBJ2-7	NA	NA	CASSDGGPYEQYF	TGCGCCAGCAGTGACGGGGGGCCCTACGAGCAGTACTTC
TRBV27	TRBJ2-7	NA	NA	CASSPISAYEQYF	TGTGCCAGCAGCCCTATTTCCGCCTACGAGCAGTACTTC
TRBV5-1	TRBJ2-1	NA	NA	CASSPASSVSYNEQFF	TGCGCCAGCAGCCCGGCTTCTAGCGTCTCCTACAATGAGCAGTTCTTC
TRBV30	TRBJ1-1	NA	NA	CAWSLAGEAFF	TGTGCCTGGAGTCTGGCAGGGGAAGCTTTCTTT
TRBV23-1	TRBJ1-5	NA	TRBD1	CASSQSPGQGEAGNQPQHF	TGCGCCAGCAGTCAATCACCAGGACAGGGCGAGGCTGGCAATCAGCCCCAGCATTTT
TRBV6-6	TRBJ2-1	NA	NA	CASRRRFYNEQFF	TGTGCCAGCAGACGCCGGTTCTACAATGAGCAGTTCTTC
TRBV30	TRBJ2-7	NA	TRBD2	CAWNRAGGTYEQYF	TGTGCCTGGAACCGAGCGGGAGGGACCTACGAGCAGTACTTC
TRBV25-1	TRBJ2-5	NA	TRBD2	CASSGGLVKTQYF	TGTGCCAGCAGTGGGGGACTAGTAAAGACCCAGTACTTC
TRBV6-6	TRBJ2-1	NA	NA	CASSYRLGYGEQFF	TGTGCCAGCAGTTACAGGCTCGGGTATGGTGAGCAGTTCTTC
TRBV15	TRBJ2-5	NA	TRBD2	CATSCLTSGKAQETQYF	TGTGCCACCAGCTGTCTGACTAGCGGAAAGGCCCAAGAGACCCAGTACTTC
TRBV7-2	TRBJ1-5	NA	NA	CASSLGGEGQPQHF	TGTGCCAGCAGCTTGGGGGGAGAAGGACAGCCCCAGCATTTT
TRBV6-4	TRBJ2-1	NA	NA	CASSPRLGSTYNEQFF	TGTGCCAGCAGCCCTAGACTAGGCTCAACCTACAATGAGCAGTTCTTC
TRBV21-1	TRBJ2-7	NA	NA	CASSKIGAGIAYEQYF	TGTGCCAGCAGCAAAATAGGGGCGGGAATAGCCTACGAGCAGTACTTC